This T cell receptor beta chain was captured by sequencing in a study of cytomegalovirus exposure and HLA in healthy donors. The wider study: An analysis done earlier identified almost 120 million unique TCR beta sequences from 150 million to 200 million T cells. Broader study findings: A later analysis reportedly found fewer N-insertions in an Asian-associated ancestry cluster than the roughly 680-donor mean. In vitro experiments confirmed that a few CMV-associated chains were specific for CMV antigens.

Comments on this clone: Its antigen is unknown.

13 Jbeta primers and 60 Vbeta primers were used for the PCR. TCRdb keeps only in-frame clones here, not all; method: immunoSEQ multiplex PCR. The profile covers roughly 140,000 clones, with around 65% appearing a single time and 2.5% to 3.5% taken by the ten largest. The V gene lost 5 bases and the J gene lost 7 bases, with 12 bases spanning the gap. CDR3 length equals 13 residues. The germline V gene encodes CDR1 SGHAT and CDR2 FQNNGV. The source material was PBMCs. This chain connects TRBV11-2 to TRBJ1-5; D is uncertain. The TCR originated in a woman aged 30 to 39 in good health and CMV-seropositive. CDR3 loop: CASSPGLGQPQHF. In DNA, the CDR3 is TGTGCCAGCAGCCCAGGTTTGGGCCAGCCCCAGCATTTT.